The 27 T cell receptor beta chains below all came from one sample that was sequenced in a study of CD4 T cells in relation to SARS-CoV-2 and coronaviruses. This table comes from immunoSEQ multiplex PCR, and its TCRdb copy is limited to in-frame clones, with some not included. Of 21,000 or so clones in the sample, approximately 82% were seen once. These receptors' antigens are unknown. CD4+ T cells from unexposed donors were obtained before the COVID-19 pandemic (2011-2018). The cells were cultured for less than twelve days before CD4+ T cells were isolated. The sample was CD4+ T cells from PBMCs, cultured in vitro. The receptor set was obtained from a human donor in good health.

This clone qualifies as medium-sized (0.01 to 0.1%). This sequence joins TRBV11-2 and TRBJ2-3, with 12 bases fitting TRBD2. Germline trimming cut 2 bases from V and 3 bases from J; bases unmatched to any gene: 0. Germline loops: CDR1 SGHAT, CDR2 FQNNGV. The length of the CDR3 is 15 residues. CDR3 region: CASSLLAGGTDTQYF. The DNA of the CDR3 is TGTGCCAGCAGCTTACTAGCGGGAGGGACAGATACGCAGTATTTT.

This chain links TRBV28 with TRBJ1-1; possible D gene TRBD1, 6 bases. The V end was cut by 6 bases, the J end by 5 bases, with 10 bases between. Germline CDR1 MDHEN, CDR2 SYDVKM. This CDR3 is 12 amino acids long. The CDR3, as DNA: TGTGCCAGCAGATCTCAGGGGACTGAAGCTTTCTTT. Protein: CASRSQGTEAFF.

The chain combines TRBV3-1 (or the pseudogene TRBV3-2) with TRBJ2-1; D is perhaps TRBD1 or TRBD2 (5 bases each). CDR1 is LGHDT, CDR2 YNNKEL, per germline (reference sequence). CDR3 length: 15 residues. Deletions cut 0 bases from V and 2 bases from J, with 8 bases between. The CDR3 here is CASSQDGGPYNEQFF. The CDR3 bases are TGTGCCAGCAGCCAAGATGGGGGACCCTACAATGAGCAGTTCTTC.

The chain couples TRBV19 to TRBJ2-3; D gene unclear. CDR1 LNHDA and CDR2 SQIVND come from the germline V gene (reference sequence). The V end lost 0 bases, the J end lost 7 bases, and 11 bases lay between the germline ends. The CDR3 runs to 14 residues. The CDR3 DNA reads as TGTGCCAGTAGTATAGATCGTGCCGCACATACGCAGTATTTT. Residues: CASSIDRAAHTQYF.

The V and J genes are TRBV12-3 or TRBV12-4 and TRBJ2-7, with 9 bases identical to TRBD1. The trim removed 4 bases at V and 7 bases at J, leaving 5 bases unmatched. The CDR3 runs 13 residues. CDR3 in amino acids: CASSSRQGGEQYF. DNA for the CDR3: TGTGCCAGCAGTTCCCGACAGGGGGGGGAGCAGTACTTC.

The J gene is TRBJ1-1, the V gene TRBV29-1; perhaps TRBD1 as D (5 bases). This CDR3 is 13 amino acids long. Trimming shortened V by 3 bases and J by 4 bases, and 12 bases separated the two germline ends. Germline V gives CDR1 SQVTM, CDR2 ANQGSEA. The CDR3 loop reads CSVDPRVGTEAFF. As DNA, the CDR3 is TGCAGCGTTGACCCCAGGGTGGGCACTGAAGCTTTCTTT.

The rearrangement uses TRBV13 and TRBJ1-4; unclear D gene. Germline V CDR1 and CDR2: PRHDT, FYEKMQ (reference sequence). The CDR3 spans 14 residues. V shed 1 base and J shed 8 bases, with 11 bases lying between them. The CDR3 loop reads CASSLARPAEKLFF. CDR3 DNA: TGTGCCAGCAGCTTAGCTCGTCCCGCGGAAAAACTGTTTTTT. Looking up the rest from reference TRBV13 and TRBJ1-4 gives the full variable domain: AAGVIQSPRHLIKEKRETATLKCYPIPRHDTVYWYQQGPGQDPQFLISFYEKMQSDKGSIPDRFSAQQFSDYHSELNMSSLELGDSALYFCASSLARPAEKLFFGSGTQLSVL.

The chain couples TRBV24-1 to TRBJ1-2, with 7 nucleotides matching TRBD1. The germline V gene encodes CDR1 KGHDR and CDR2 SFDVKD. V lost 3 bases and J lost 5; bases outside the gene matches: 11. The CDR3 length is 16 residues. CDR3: CATSDPNHRGIYGYTF. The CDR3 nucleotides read TGTGCCACCAGTGATCCTAACCACAGGGGAATTTATGGCTACACCTTC.

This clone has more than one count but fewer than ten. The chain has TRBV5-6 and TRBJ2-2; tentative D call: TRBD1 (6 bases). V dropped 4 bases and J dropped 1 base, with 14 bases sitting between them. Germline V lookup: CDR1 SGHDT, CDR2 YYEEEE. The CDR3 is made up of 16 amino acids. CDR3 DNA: TGTGCCAGCAGCCGAGAGGACAGAAAGAACACCGGGGAGCTGTTTTTT. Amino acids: CASSREDRKNTGELFF.

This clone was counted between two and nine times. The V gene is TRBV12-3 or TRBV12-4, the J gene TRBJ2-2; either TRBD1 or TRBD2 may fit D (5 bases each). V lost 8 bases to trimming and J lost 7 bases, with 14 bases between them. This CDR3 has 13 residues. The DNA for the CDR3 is TGTGCCAGCGGGGGATGGGTGGTCGGGGAGCTGTTTTTT. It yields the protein CASGGWVVGELFF.

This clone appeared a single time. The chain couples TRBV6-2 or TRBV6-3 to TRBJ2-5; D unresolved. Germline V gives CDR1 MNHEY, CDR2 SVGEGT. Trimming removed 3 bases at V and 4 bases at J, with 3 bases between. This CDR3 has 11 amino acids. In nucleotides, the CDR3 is TGTGCCAGCAGTTATACAGAGACCCAGTACTTC. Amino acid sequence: CASSYTETQYF.

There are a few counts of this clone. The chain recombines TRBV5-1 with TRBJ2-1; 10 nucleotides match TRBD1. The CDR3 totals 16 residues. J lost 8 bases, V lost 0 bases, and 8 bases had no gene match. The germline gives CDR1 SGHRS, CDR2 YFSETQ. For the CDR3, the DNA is TGCGCCAGCAGCTTGGCCCCGGGACAGGGGATGGATGAGCAGTTCTTC. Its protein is CASSLAPGQGMDEQFF.

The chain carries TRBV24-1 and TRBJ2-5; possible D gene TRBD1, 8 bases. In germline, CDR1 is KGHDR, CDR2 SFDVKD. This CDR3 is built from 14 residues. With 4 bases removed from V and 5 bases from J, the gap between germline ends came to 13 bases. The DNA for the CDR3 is TGTGCCACCAGTGAAGACAGGGGAGGGGAGACCCAGTACTTC. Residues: CATSEDRGGETQYF.

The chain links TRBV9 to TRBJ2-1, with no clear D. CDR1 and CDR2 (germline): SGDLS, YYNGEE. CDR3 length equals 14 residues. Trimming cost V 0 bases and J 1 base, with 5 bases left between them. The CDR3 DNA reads TGTGCCAGCAGCGTAGAACAGTCCTACAATGAGCAGTTCTTC. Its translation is CASSVEQSYNEQFF.

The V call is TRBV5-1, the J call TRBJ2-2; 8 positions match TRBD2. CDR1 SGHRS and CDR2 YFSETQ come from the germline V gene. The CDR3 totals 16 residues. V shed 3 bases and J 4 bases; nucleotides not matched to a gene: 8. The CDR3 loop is CASSSSGSPSTGELFF. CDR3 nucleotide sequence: TGCGCCAGCAGCTCCAGCGGGAGTCCCTCCACCGGGGAGCTGTTTTTT.

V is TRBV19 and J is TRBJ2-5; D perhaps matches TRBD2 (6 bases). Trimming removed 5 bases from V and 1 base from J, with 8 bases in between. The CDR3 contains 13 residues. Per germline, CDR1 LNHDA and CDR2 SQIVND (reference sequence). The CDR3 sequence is CASSSGLQETQYF. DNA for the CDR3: TGTGCCAGTAGTTCGGGACTCCAAGAGACCCAGTACTTC.

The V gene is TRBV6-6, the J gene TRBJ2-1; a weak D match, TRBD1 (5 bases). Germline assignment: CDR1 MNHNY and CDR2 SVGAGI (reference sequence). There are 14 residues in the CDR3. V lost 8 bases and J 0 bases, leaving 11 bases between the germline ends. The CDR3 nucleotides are TGTGCCAGCCGTGGACAAGGCTCCTACAATGAGCAGTTCTTC. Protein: CASRGQGSYNEQFF.

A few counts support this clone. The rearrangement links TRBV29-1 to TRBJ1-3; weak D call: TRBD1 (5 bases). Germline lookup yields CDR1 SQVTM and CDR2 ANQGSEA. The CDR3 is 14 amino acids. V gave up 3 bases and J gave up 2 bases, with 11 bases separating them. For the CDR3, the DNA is TGCAGCGTTGAGAAAGGGGAGGCTGGAAACACCATATATTTT. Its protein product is CSVEKGEAGNTIYF. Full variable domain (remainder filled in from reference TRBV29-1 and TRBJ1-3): SAVISQKPSRDICQRGTSLTIQCQVDSQVTMMFWYRQQPGQSLTLIATANQGSEATYESGFVIDKFPISRPNLTFSTLTVSNMSPEDSSIYLCSVEKGEAGNTIYFGEGSWLTVV.

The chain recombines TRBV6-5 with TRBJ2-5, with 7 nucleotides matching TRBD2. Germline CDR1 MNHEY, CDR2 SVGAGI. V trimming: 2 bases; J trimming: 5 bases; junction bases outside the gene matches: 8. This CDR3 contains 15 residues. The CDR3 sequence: CASSYANLGGETQYF. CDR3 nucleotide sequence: TGTGCCAGCAGTTACGCGAATCTGGGAGGGGAGACCCAGTACTTC.

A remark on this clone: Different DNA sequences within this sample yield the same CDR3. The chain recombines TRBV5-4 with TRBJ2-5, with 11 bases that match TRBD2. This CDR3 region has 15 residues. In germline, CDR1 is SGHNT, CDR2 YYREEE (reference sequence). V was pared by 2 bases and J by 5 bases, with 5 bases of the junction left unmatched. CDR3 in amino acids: CASSFLAGGGETQYF. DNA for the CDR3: TGTGCCAGCAGCTTCCTAGCGGGAGGTGGGGAGACCCAGTACTTC.

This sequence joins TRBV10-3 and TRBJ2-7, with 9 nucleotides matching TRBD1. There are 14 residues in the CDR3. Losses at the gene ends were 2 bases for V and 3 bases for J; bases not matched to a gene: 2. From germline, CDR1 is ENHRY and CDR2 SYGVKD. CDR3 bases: TGTGCCATCAGTGAGGGACAGGGGAACTACGAGCAGTACTTC. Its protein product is CAISEGQGNYEQYF.

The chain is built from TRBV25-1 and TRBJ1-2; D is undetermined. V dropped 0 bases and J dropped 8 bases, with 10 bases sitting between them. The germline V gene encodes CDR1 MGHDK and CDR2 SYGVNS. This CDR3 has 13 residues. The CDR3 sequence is CASSEYDRGGYTF. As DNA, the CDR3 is TGTGCCAGCAGTGAATATGACCGAGGAGGCTACACCTTC.

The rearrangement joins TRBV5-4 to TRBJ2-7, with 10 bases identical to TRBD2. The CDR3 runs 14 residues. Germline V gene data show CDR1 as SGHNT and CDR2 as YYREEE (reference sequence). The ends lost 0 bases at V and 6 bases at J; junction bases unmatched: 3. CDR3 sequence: CASSLGLAGVEQYF. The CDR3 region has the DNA TGTGCCAGCAGCTTGGGGCTAGCGGGAGTCGAGCAGTACTTC.

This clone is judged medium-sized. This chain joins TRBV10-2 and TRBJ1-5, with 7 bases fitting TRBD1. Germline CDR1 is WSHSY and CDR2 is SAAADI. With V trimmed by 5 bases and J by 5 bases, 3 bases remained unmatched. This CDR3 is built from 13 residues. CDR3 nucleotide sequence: TGCGCCAGCAGTTACACAGGGGATCAGCCCCAGCATTTT. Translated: CASSYTGDQPQHF.

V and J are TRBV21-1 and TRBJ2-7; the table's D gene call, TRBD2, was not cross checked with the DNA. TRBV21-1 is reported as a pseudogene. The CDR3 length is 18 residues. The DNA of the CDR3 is TGTGCCAGCAGCAAAGGGGTTAGCGGGAGGGCGGGGGTCTACGAGCAGTACTTC. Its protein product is CASSKGVSGRAGVYEQYF.

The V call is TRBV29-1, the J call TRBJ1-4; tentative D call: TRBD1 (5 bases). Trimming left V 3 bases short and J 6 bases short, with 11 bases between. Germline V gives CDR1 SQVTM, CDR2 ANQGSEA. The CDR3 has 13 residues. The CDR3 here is CSVEDRDHEKLFF. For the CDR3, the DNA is TGCAGCGTTGAGGACCGGGACCATGAAAAACTGTTTTTT.

In DNA form, the CDR3 reads TGTGCCAGCAGCCAAGGGGCCAGCGGGGGGAACTACGAGCAGTACTTC. Amino acid sequence: CASSQGASGGNYEQYF. This chain uses TRBV3-1 (or the pseudogene TRBV3-2) with TRBJ2-7, with 9 bases fitting TRBD2. This CDR3 has 16 residues. The junction had 7 bases not matched to a gene; V was cut back by 1 base and J by 3 bases. Germline loops: CDR1 LGHDT, CDR2 YNNKEL (reference sequence).